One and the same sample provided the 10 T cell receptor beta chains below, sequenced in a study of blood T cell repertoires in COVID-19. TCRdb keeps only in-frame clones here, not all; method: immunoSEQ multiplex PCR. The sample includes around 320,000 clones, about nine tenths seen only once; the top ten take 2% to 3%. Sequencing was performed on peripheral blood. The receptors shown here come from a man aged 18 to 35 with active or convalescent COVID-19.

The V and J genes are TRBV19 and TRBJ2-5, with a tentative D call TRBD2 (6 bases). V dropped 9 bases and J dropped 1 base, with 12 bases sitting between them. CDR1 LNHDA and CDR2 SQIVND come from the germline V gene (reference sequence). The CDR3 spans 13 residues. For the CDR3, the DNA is TGTGCCAGCCGCGGACTATTCCAAGAGACCCAGTACTTC. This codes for CASRGLFQETQYF.

The CDR3 sequence: CAIKSAAGVEGETQYF. CDR3 DNA: TGTGCCATCAAATCTGCAGCGGGAGTTGAAGGAGAGACCCAGTACTTC. The gene calls are TRBV10-3 and TRBJ2-5, with TRBD2 matching over 8 bases. The junction had 14 bases not matched to a gene; V was cut back by 7 bases and J by 4 bases. The CDR3 extends over 16 amino acids. Germline V lookup: CDR1 ENHRY, CDR2 SYGVKD.

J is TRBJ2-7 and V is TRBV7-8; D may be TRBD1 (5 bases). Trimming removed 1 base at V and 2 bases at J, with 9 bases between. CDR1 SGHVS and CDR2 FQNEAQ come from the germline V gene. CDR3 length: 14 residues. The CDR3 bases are TGTGCCAGCAGCTTAGGGCAGGGTACCTACGAGCAGTACTTC. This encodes CASSLGQGTYEQYF.

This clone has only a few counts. The DNA for the CDR3 is TGTGCCAGCAGTGATTGGCGGTTCATGGACGAGCAGTACTTC. Translation gives CASSDWRFMDEQYF. This chain uses TRBV6-1 with TRBJ2-7; D is unclear. The germline V and J ends were trimmed by 3 bases and 5 bases, with 14 bases remaining between them. The CDR3 contains 14 residues. Germline CDR1 MNHNS, CDR2 SASEGT.

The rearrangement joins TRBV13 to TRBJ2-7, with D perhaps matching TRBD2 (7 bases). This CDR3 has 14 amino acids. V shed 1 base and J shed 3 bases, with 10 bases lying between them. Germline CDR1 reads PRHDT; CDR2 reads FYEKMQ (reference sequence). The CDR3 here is CASSLAGGVYEQYF. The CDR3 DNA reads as TGTGCCAGCAGCTTAGCGGGGGGCGTCTACGAGCAGTACTTC.

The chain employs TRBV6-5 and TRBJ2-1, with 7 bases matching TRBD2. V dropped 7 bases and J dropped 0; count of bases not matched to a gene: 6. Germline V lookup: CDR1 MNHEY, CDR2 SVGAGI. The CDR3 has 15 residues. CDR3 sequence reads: CASNFGGSSYNEQFF. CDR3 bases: TGTGCCAGCAACTTCGGCGGGAGCTCCTACAATGAGCAGTTCTTC.

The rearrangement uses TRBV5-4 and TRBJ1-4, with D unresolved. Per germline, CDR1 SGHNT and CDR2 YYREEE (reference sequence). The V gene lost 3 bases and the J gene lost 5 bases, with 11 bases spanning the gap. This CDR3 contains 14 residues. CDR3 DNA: TGTGCCAGCAGCTACGGCCAGGCCAATGAAAAACTGTTTTTT. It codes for CASSYGQANEKLFF.

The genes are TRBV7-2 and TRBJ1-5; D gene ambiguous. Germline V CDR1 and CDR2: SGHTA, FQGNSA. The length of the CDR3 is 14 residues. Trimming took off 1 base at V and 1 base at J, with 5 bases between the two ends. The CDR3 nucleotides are TGTGCCAGCAGCTTAGTAGTGAGCAATCAGCCCCAGCATTTT. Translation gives CASSLVVSNQPQHF.

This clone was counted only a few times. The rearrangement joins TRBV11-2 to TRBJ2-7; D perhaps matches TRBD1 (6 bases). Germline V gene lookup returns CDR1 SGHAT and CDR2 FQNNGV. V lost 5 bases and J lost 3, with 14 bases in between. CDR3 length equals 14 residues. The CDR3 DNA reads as TGTGCCAGCAGCCTTACAGGGTCTGGCTACGAGCAGTACTTC. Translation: CASSLTGSGYEQYF.

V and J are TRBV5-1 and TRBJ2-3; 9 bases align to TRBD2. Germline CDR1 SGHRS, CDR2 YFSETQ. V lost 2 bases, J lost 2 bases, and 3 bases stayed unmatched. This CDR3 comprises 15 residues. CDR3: CASSFLAGATDTQYF. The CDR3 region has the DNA TGCGCCAGCAGCTTTTTAGCGGGGGCCACAGATACGCAGTATTTT.